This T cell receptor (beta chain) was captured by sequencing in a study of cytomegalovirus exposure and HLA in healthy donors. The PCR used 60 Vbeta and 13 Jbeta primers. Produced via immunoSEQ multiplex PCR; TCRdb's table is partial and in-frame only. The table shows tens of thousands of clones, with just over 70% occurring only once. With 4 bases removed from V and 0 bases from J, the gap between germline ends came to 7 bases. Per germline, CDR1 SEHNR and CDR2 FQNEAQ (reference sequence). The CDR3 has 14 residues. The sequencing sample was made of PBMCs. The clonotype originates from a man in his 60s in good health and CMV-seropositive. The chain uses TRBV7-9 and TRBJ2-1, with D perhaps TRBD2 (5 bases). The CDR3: CASSSEGSYNEQFF. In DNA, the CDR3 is TGTGCCAGCAGCTCCGAGGGCTCCTACAATGAGCAGTTCTTC.